This note documents a single TCR beta chain sequence. Germline CDR1 reads SGHRS; CDR2 reads YFSETQ. This CDR3 has 15 residues. Losses at the gene ends were 2 bases for V and 2 bases for J; bases not matched to a gene: 6. In the original analysis: Reference gene primer amplification gave nucleated cell count estimates. This table comes from immunoSEQ multiplex PCR, and its TCRdb copy is limited to in-frame clones, with some not included. V and J calls plus clone size are reproduced from that table; the DNA served to infer D and trimming. Of about 260,000 clones in the sample, 87% were seen once. The record originates from a study of blood T cell repertoires in COVID-19. Across the study: Italy, Spain and the United States were the sources of the convalescent and acute COVID-19 samples. The analysed material was cDNA or gDNA that came from T cells, B-cell-depleted T cells, or PBMCs.

The chain uses TRBV5-1 and TRBJ1-1; TRBD1 aligns across 7 bases. The sequenced sample consisted of peripheral blood. This clonotype was obtained from a woman between 45 and 60 years old who had recovered from COVID-19. The CDR3 DNA sequence: TGCGCCAGCAGCTTTCACAGGGGTGGCAACACTGAAGCTTTCTTT. Its protein product is CASSFHRGGNTEAFF.